This T cell receptor beta chain was retrieved from a study of T cells in women clearing cervical HPV infection. Overall study: Case blood was drawn when the lesion was first found; control blood after infection became undetectable.

Assay: immunoSEQ multiplex PCR; the TCRdb copy retains only in-frame clones and omits some. The table lists under 35,000 clones. Study-level points and caveats: TRBV6-7 relative abundance averaged around 0.11% in cases and approximately 0.15% in controls.

On this clone: The antigen remains undetermined. The read is 3 residues too short to cover the CDR3 end, so that end is filled in from the germline J gene.

Each participant carried one incident cervical HPV16 infection only. The germline V gene encodes CDR1 DFQATT and CDR2 SNEGSKA (reference sequence). The ends lost 6 bases at V and 4 bases at J; junction bases unmatched: 4. This CDR3 comprises 14 residues. The TCR originated in a woman aged 18 to 75 with a cervical HPV16 infection that either progressed to CIN3+ or cleared (not recorded which). The source material was blood buffy coat. The V call is TRBV20-1, the J call TRBJ1-6; 9 bases map to TRBD1. CDR3 DNA (partial): TGCAGTGCAACGGGGACAGGGTATAATTCACCC. Protein product: CSATGTGYNSP. The entire CDR3 protein reads CSATGTGYNSPLHF.